This T cell receptor beta chain was sequenced during a study of T cells in Graves' hyperthyroidism and ophthalmopathy. This clonotype occurred many times. Clinical symptoms, serum thyroxine, TRAb, thyroid ultrasound and orbital computed tomography established diagnosis. Regions amplified from RNA transcripts were the TCR beta CDR3 regions. The HTBI primer set drove a first-round RT-PCR of the TCR CDR3. TCRdb re-called the multiplex PCR reads with MiXCR, one entry per CDR3 protein. Among 95,000 to 110,000 distinct CDR3 sequences listed, about 15% were seen once. This clonotype originated in a woman aged 45 to 65 with Graves' hyperthyroidism. Sequencing input: blood.

As DNA, the CDR3 is TGTGCCATTAAAGCGGGGATAGGGAATATCTGGACGCAGTATTTT. Translated: CAIKAGIGNIWTQYF. The genes are TRBV10-3 and TRBJ2-3, with 7 positions matching TRBD2. Trimming at V came to 9 bases and at J to 9 bases, leaving 18 bases not matched to a gene. The V gene's germline CDR1 is ENHRY and CDR2 SYGVKD. CDR3 size: 15 residues.